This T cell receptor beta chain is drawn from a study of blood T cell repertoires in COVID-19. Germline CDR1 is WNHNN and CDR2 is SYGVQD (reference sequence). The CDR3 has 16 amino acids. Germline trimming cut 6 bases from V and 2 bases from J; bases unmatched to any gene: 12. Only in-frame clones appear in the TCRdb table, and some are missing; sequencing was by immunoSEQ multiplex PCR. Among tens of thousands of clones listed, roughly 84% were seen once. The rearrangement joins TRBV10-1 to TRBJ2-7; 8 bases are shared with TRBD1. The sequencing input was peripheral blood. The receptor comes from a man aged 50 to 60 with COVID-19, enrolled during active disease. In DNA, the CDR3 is TGCGCCAGCAGCGGAGTCAGAGGACAGGGCACCTACGAGCAGTACTTC. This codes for CASSGVRGQGTYEQYF.